The 24 T cell receptor beta chains listed next were all sequenced from one sample in a study of blood T cell repertoires in COVID-19. Libraries were prepared by immunoSEQ multiplex PCR; TCRdb keeps only in-frame clonotypes and omits some of them. This sample has about 150,000 clones, with around 84% found just once. The sequencing sample was made of PBMCs or T cells enriched from blood (not recorded which). The receptors were sampled from a man aged 45 to 65 who had recovered from COVID-19.

The chain has TRBV5-4 and TRBJ1-1; D remains unclear. This CDR3 region has 16 residues. Looked up from germline, CDR1 is SGHNT and CDR2 is YYREEE (reference sequence). V was shortened by 4 bases and J by 1 base, with 17 bases between the two germline ends. CDR3 DNA sequence: TGTGCCAGCAGCCGTTCGGCGAGGGCTAAGAACACTGAAGCTTTCTTT. Encoded protein: CASSRSARAKNTEAFF.

This clone was observed a single time. The chain is built from TRBV7-6 and TRBJ2-1, with 9 positions matching TRBD1. Germline assignment: CDR1 SGHVS and CDR2 FNYEAQ. With 0 bases clipped from V and 4 bases from J, the junction kept 7 bases outside the gene matches. This CDR3 region has 17 residues. CDR3 amino acids: CASSLAPTGTGYNEQFF. The DNA of the CDR3 is TGTGCCAGCAGCTTAGCCCCAACCGGGACAGGGTACAATGAGCAGTTCTTC.

The V gene is TRBV18, the J gene TRBJ1-6; 10 bases agree with TRBD1. With V trimmed by 8 bases and J by 10 bases, 5 bases remained unmatched. This CDR3 has 13 amino acids. Germline-derived CDR1 and CDR2 are KGHSH and LQKENI. CDR3 sequence reads: CASADRGQSPLHF. In nucleotides, the CDR3 is TGTGCCAGCGCAGACAGGGGGCAATCACCCCTCCACTTT.

V is TRBV12-5 and J is TRBJ2-3, with a tentative D call TRBD2 (5 bases). Germline CDR1 and CDR2: LGHNT and FRNRAP. V was pared by 0 bases and J by 0 bases, with 13 bases between. The CDR3 contains 17 residues. As DNA, the CDR3 is TGTGCTAGTGGTTTGGTACTGGGAGATACTAGCACAGATACGCAGTATTTT. It encodes CASGLVLGDTSTDTQYF. Using reference TRBV12-5 and TRBJ2-3 for the parts outside the CDR3, the full variable domain is DARVTQTPRHKVTEMGQEVTMRCQPILGHNTVFWYRQTMMQGLELLAYFRNRAPLDDSGMPKDRFSAEMPDATLATLKIQPSEPRDSAVYFCASGLVLGDTSTDTQYFGPGTRLTVL.

The rearrangement links TRBV20-1 to TRBJ1-2; D is unresolved. Germline CDR1 and CDR2: DFQATT and SNEGSKA (reference sequence). The CDR3 extends over 11 amino acids. The germline V and J ends were trimmed by 8 bases and 0 bases, with 7 bases remaining between them. CDR3 nucleotide sequence: TGCAGTTTTATATCTAACTATGGCTACACCTTC. Translated, it gives CSFISNYGYTF.

In this sample, this clone turned up once. The V call is TRBV6-5, the J call TRBJ1-5; D gene ambiguous. Germline assignment: CDR1 MNHEY and CDR2 SVGAGI. The germline V and J ends were trimmed by 5 bases and 1 base, with 6 bases remaining between them. The CDR3 has 13 amino acids. The CDR3 DNA reads TGTGCCAGCAGTCCCCGGAGCAATCAGCCCCAGCATTTT. This encodes CASSPRSNQPQHF.

V and J are TRBV30 and TRBJ2-3; 10 positions match TRBD2. V lost 3 bases and J lost 0; bases outside the gene matches: 9. The length of the CDR3 is 17 residues. The germline gives CDR1 GTSNPN, CDR2 SVGIG (reference sequence). The CDR3 region is CAWRRGAGGPSTDTQYF. The CDR3 DNA reads TGTGCCTGGAGGAGAGGAGCGGGGGGGCCTAGCACAGATACGCAGTATTTT. The variable domain in full, completed from reference TRBV30 and TRBJ2-3, reads SQTIHQWPATLVQPVGSPLSLECTVEGTSNPNLYWYRQAAGRGLQLLFYSVGIGQISSEVPQNLSASRPQDRQFILSSKKLLLSDSGFYLCAWRRGAGGPSTDTQYFGPGTRLTVL.

This chain joins TRBV7-2 and TRBJ2-1; possibly TRBD2 for D (5 bases). Germline values: CDR1 SGHTA, CDR2 FQGNSA. CDR3 length: 13 amino acids. V gave up 3 bases and J gave up 4 bases, with 7 bases separating them. CDR3 bases: TGTGCCAGCAGCTTCCCGGGGTACAATGAGCAGTTCTTC. Translating gives CASSFPGYNEQFF.

The gene calls are TRBV10-3 and TRBJ2-1, with 7 bases identical to TRBD2. CDR1 is ENHRY and CDR2 is SYGVKD in the germline V gene. Trimming removed 3 bases from V and 6 bases from J; junction bases left unmatched: 8. The CDR3 totals 15 residues. CDR3 sequence (DNA): TGTGCCATCAGTGAAGCGACTAGCTTTCTCAATGAGCAGTTCTTC. This codes for CAISEATSFLNEQFF.

This clone appeared a single time. The chain uses TRBV19 and TRBJ1-1; 7 nucleotides align to TRBD1. CDR1 and CDR2 from the germline V gene are LNHDA and SQIVND (reference sequence). The CDR3 has 13 amino acids. Trimming at V came to 7 bases and at J to 7 bases, leaving 9 bases not matched to a gene. The CDR3 nucleotides read TGTGCCAGTACCCAGACAGGGAATTATGAAGCTTTCTTT. It yields the protein CASTQTGNYEAFF.

The chain couples TRBV20-1 to TRBJ1-1; 8 bases are a match to TRBD1. After removal of 3 bases from V and 1 base from J, the junction contained 4 bases not matched to a gene. This CDR3 region has 14 residues. Germline CDR1 DFQATT, CDR2 SNEGSKA (reference sequence). The CDR3 spells CSASGTGKNTEAFF. The CDR3 region has the DNA TGCAGTGCTAGTGGGACAGGTAAGAACACTGAAGCTTTCTTT.

V is TRBV10-3 and J is TRBJ1-6; tentatively, D is TRBD1 (6 bases). This CDR3 comprises 15 residues. Germline V gene lookup returns CDR1 ENHRY and CDR2 SYGVKD. The V gene lost 4 bases and the J gene lost 5 bases, with 12 bases spanning the gap. The CDR3: CAISGPQGDNSPLHF. The CDR3 DNA reads as TGTGCCATCAGTGGGCCACAGGGAGATAATTCACCCCTCCACTTT.

This chain connects TRBV13 to TRBJ2-7; perhaps TRBD2 as D (5 bases). This CDR3 region has 12 residues. Germline V gives CDR1 PRHDT, CDR2 FYEKMQ (reference sequence). V gave up 0 bases and J gave up 5 bases, with 5 bases separating them. The CDR3 region is CASSLGSDEQYF. The CDR3 nucleotides are TGTGCCAGCAGCTTAGGTAGCGACGAGCAGTACTTC.

The V and J genes are TRBV28 and TRBJ2-7; 8 bases align to TRBD1. CDR1 is MDHEN, CDR2 SYDVKM, per germline. This CDR3 spans 17 amino acids. Trimming at V came to 3 bases and at J to 1 base, leaving 11 bases not matched to a gene. The chain's CDR3 is CASSFPPTGAFSYEQYF. The CDR3 DNA reads as TGTGCCAGCAGTTTCCCCCCGACAGGGGCTTTTTCCTACGAGCAGTACTTC. The complete variable domain, with remaining parts taken from reference TRBV28 and TRBJ2-7, reads DVKVTQSSRYLVKRTGEKVFLECVQDMDHENMFWYRQDPGLGLRLIYFSYDVKMKEKGDIPEGYSVSREKKERFSLILESASTNQTSMYLCASSFPPTGAFSYEQYFGPGTRLTVT.

The gene calls are TRBV10-1 and TRBJ2-7; TRBD1 aligns across 8 bases. After removal of 8 bases from V and 5 bases from J, the junction contained 8 bases not matched to a gene. Per the germline V gene, CDR1 is WNHNN and CDR2 is SYGVQD (reference sequence). The CDR3 has 13 residues. As DNA, the CDR3 is TGCGCCAGCGGACTGGACAGGGATCACGAGCAGTACTTC. Protein product: CASGLDRDHEQYF.

The rearrangement joins TRBV7-6 to TRBJ1-5, with a possible D match to TRBD1 (5 bases). V lost 5 bases to trimming and J lost 0 bases, with 14 bases between them. This CDR3 contains 16 residues. CDR1 and CDR2 (germline): SGHVS, FNYEAQ. For the CDR3, the DNA is TGTGCCAGCAGCCCGGGACTTTATTATAGCAATCAGCCCCAGCATTTT. It translates to CASSPGLYYSNQPQHF.

The genes are TRBV11-3 and TRBJ1-2; D uncertain. This CDR3 is built from 12 residues. Trimming pared 3 bases from V and 8 bases from J, leaving 10 bases between. CDR1 and CDR2 (germline): SGHNT, YENEEA. DNA of the CDR3: TGTGCCAGCAGCTTCTCGGGGTCAGGCTACACCTTC. Translating gives CASSFSGSGYTF.

This chain joins TRBV30 and TRBJ2-6; D gene unclear. Trimming removed 5 bases from V and 0 bases from J, with 5 bases in between. In germline, CDR1 is GTSNPN, CDR2 SVGIG (reference sequence). The CDR3 totals 13 residues. Here the CDR3 DNA reads TGTGCCTGGGCAGGCTCTGGGGCCAACGTCCTGACTTTC. This encodes CAWAGSGANVLTF.

Only one count was recorded for this clone. The CDR3 nucleotides read TGTGCCAGCAGCTTTGTTCTGGATCCGGGTGGGGAGCTGTTTTTT. This gives the protein CASSFVLDPGGELFF. The rearrangement links TRBV2 to TRBJ2-2; D remains ambiguous. There are 15 residues in the CDR3. Germline assignment: CDR1 SNHLY and CDR2 FYNNEI. The V end lost 6 bases, the J end lost 8 bases, and 19 bases lay between the germline ends.

The CDR3 protein is CASSYSRRQGNTIYF. CDR3 DNA sequence: TGTGCCAGCAGTTACTCGAGGAGGCAAGGAAACACCATATATTTT. The chain is built from TRBV6-5 and TRBJ1-3; D is undetermined. V was clipped by 0 bases and J by 4 bases, with 10 bases between them. Germline assignment: CDR1 MNHEY and CDR2 SVGAGI. CDR3 size: 15 residues.

This clone has only a few counts. The chain is built from TRBV3-1 (or the pseudogene TRBV3-2) and TRBJ1-2; perhaps TRBD1 as D (6 bases). Germline lookup yields CDR1 LGHDT and CDR2 YNNKEL (reference sequence). Trimming cost V 6 bases and J 2 bases, with 10 bases left between them. This CDR3 is 13 amino acids long. The CDR3: CASSWTENYGYTF. For the CDR3, the DNA is TGTGCCAGCAGTTGGACAGAAAACTATGGCTACACCTTC.

This clone came up many times. This chain uses TRBV9 with TRBJ2-7, with 7 bases fitting TRBD2. J was trimmed by 4 bases and V by 4 bases; bases with no gene match: 2. This CDR3 region has 12 residues. Germline assignment: CDR1 SGDLS and CDR2 YYNGEE. The CDR3: CASSSGGYEQYF. In DNA form, the CDR3 reads TGTGCCAGCAGCTCGGGGGGTTACGAGCAGTACTTC.

The CDR3 DNA follows: TGTGCCAGCTCACCACCGCAGGTGGCCGGCAACTATGGCTACACCTTC. Protein: CASSPPQVAGNYGYTF. The chain links TRBV18 to TRBJ1-2, with D uncertain. The V end was cut by 0 bases, the J end by 2 bases, with 13 bases between. The germline gives CDR1 KGHSH, CDR2 LQKENI. The CDR3 contains 16 residues.

This chain links TRBV7-9 with TRBJ2-3, with D unclear. This CDR3 is built from 16 residues. V was trimmed by 5 bases and J by 8 bases, leaving 23 bases between them. From germline, CDR1 is SEHNR and CDR2 FQNEAQ (reference sequence). CDR3 nucleotides: TGTGCCAGCAGCCAATTTGTCGGTCCCCCGAGTTGTACGCAGTATTTT. It codes for CASSQFVGPPSCTQYF.